The clone carrying this T cell receptor beta chain was seen a single time. From 300 to 450 ng of RNA, a library with molecular barcoded alpha/delta and beta/gamma adaptors was made. TCRdb re-called the reads with MiXCR, one entry per CDR3 protein. The sample has some 22,000 distinct CDR3 sequences; 20% to 25% are singletons. Germline CDR1 is MNHEY and CDR2 is SMNVEV (reference sequence). The CDR3 length is 15 residues. Trimming left V 3 bases short and J 4 bases short, with 13 bases between. This record comes from a study of read filtering for tumor transcriptome and immune sequencing. Study-wide background: DNase treatment preceded whole-transcriptome library preparation.

Sequencing was carried out using a population of CD138-negative cells sorted from bone marrow. The chain couples TRBV27 to TRBJ1-5, with D unresolved. The source is a donor over 35 with multiple myeloma. Here the CDR3 DNA reads TGTGCCAGCAGTTTGGTGGTGAAAGGTAATCAGCCCCAGCATTTT. The encoded protein is CASSLVVKGNQPQHF.